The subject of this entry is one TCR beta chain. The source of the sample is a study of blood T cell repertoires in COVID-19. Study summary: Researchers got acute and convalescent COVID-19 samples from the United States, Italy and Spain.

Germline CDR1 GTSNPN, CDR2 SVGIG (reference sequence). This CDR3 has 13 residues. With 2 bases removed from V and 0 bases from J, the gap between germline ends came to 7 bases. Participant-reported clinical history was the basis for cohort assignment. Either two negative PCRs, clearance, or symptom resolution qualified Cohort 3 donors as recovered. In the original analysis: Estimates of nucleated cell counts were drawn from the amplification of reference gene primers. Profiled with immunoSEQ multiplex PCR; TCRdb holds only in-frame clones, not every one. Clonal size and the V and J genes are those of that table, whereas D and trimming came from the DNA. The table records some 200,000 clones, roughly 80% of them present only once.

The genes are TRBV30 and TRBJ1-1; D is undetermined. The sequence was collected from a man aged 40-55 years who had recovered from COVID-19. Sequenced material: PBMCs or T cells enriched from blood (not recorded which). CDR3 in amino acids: CAWSLELNTEAFF. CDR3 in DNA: TGTGCCTGGAGTTTGGAGCTGAACACTGAAGCTTTCTTT. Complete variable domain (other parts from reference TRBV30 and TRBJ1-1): SQTIHQWPATLVQPVGSPLSLECTVEGTSNPNLYWYRQAAGRGLQLLFYSVGIGQISSEVPQNLSASRPQDRQFILSSKKLLLSDSGFYLCAWSLELNTEAFFGQGTRLTVV.